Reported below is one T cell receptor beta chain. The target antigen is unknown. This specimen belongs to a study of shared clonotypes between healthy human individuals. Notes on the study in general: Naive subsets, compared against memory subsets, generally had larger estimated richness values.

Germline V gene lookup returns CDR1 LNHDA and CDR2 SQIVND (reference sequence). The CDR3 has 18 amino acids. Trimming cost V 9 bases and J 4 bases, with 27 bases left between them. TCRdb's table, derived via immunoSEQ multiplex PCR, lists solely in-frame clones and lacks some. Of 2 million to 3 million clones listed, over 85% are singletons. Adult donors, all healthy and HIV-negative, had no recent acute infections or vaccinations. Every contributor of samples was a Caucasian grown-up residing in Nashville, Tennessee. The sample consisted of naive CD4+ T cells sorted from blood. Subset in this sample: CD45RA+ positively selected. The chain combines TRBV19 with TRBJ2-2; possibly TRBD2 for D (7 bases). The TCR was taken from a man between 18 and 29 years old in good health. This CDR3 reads CASGGRGGTDLFTGELFF. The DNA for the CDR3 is TGTGCCAGCGGAGGAAGGGGGGGCACGGACCTCTTCACCGGGGAGCTGTTTTTT.